These T cell receptor beta chains were read from a single sample in a study of cytomegalovirus exposure and HLA in healthy donors. TCRdb keeps only in-frame clones here, not all; method: immunoSEQ multiplex PCR. This table has more than 85,000 clones, approximately 73% appearing once. What was sequenced was PBMCs. These TCRs come from a man aged 35-49 years in good health and CMV-seronegative. The CDR3 runs from the conserved cysteine through the conserved F or W. The D gene is left open where the match is weak. Not every row has a clone size; where given, it reads once, few, many or a size class.

CDR3nt: TGTGCCAGTAGTGCGGGACAGATCCTCCTAGGGGAGACCCAGTACTTC
CDR3aa: CASSAGQILLGETQYF
d_gene: -
abundance: -
j_gene: TRBJ2-5
v_gene: TRBV19

CDR3nt: TGTGCCAGTAGTGCCATTTGGGCGGAGACCCAGTACTTC
CDR3aa: CASSAIWAETQYF
d_gene: -
abundance: -
j_gene: TRBJ2-5
v_gene: TRBV19

CDR3nt: TGTGCCAGCAGCTTGGTATCAGGGGTTGATGGCTACACCTTC
CDR3aa: CASSLVSGVDGYTF
d_gene: -
abundance: -
j_gene: TRBJ1-2
v_gene: TRBV5-4

CDR3nt: TGTGCCAGCAGTGACTGGGACAGGGGGGTCACCGGGGAGCTGTTTTTT
CDR3aa: CASSDWDRGVTGELFF
d_gene: TRBD1
abundance: -
j_gene: TRBJ2-2
v_gene: TRBV2

CDR3nt: TGTGCCAGCAGCTGGTGGGTAGCGGGGGGGCGGGGTGAGCAGTTCTTC
CDR3aa: CASSWWVAGGRGEQFF
d_gene: TRBD2
abundance: -
j_gene: TRBJ2-1
v_gene: TRBV5-6

CDR3nt: TGTGCCAGCAGCGTAGGGGCAGAAGTCACAGGCTACACCTTC
CDR3aa: CASSVGAEVTGYTF
d_gene: -
abundance: few
j_gene: TRBJ1-2
v_gene: TRBV9

CDR3nt: TGCAGCTACCGTTCGAGCTACTATGGCTACACCTTC
CDR3aa: CSYRSSYYGYTF
d_gene: -
abundance: -
j_gene: TRBJ1-2
v_gene: TRBV29-1

CDR3nt: TGTGCCAGCAGCTTGGGCGCTAGCGGGTACAATGAGCAGTTCTTC
CDR3aa: CASSLGASGYNEQFF
d_gene: TRBD2
abundance: -
j_gene: TRBJ2-1
v_gene: TRBV5-4

CDR3nt: TGTGCCAGCAGCTTAGGGGGCGGGGGGCGCACAGATACGCAGTATTTT
CDR3aa: CASSLGGGGRTDTQYF
d_gene: TRBD2
abundance: -
j_gene: TRBJ2-3
v_gene: TRBV7-2

CDR3nt: TGCGCCAGCAGCGTCACAGGGGAAAATCAGCCCCAGCATTTT
CDR3aa: CASSVTGENQPQHF
d_gene: TRBD1
abundance: few
j_gene: TRBJ1-5
v_gene: TRBV5-1